Sequencing of this T cell receptor (beta chain) was carried out in a study of response to subunit inactivated influenza vaccine (dated by TCRdb to between 2018 and 2020). About the full investigation: Deep quantitative T cell receptor repertoire profiling was used in the study to track responses to a trivalent subunit inactivated influenza vaccine. Overall study results and their limits: The authors suggested that each seasonal influenza vaccination may recruit only a limited number of new T cells.

Concerning this clonotype itself: The target of this receptor is not known. Base qualities are not at hand, and no much larger clone is one base apart.

V and J lose 6 bases and 7 bases, and a span of 19 bases separates them. The CDR1 and CDR2 encoded by the germline V gene are MNHEY and SVGEGT. The CDR3 numbers 14 residues from cysteine through phenylalanine. The entry retains the CDR3 DNA only, 42 bases that are in frame from base 1. The method behind the library was RT-PCR. Sequencing was performed on an Illumina HiSeq 2500. TCRdb reanalyzed the raw reads on its own, using fastp at Q25 for trimming and MiXCR for clone calling, and kept in-frame beta chains. Entries that share a CDR3 protein sequence are merged under the most common genes and DNA. Counted in this sample were about 500,000 distinct CDR3 sequences; under 8.5% of them appeared once. In total, the top ten clones hold around 13% of the sample.

The clonotype was recovered from a man aged 50 to 75 who received an inactivated influenza vaccine. Donor details come from another sample of the same person, matched by shared clones. This material consisted of PBMCs from blood, taken approximately 25 months after vaccination. The V gene is TRBV6-2 or TRBV6-3 and the J gene is TRBJ2-7; the D region possibly corresponds to TRBD2 (6 bases align). The CDR3 has the sequence CASSQGLMKKEQYF. The bases read TGTGCCAGCAGCCAGGGACTGATGAAGAAGGAGCAGTACTTC.